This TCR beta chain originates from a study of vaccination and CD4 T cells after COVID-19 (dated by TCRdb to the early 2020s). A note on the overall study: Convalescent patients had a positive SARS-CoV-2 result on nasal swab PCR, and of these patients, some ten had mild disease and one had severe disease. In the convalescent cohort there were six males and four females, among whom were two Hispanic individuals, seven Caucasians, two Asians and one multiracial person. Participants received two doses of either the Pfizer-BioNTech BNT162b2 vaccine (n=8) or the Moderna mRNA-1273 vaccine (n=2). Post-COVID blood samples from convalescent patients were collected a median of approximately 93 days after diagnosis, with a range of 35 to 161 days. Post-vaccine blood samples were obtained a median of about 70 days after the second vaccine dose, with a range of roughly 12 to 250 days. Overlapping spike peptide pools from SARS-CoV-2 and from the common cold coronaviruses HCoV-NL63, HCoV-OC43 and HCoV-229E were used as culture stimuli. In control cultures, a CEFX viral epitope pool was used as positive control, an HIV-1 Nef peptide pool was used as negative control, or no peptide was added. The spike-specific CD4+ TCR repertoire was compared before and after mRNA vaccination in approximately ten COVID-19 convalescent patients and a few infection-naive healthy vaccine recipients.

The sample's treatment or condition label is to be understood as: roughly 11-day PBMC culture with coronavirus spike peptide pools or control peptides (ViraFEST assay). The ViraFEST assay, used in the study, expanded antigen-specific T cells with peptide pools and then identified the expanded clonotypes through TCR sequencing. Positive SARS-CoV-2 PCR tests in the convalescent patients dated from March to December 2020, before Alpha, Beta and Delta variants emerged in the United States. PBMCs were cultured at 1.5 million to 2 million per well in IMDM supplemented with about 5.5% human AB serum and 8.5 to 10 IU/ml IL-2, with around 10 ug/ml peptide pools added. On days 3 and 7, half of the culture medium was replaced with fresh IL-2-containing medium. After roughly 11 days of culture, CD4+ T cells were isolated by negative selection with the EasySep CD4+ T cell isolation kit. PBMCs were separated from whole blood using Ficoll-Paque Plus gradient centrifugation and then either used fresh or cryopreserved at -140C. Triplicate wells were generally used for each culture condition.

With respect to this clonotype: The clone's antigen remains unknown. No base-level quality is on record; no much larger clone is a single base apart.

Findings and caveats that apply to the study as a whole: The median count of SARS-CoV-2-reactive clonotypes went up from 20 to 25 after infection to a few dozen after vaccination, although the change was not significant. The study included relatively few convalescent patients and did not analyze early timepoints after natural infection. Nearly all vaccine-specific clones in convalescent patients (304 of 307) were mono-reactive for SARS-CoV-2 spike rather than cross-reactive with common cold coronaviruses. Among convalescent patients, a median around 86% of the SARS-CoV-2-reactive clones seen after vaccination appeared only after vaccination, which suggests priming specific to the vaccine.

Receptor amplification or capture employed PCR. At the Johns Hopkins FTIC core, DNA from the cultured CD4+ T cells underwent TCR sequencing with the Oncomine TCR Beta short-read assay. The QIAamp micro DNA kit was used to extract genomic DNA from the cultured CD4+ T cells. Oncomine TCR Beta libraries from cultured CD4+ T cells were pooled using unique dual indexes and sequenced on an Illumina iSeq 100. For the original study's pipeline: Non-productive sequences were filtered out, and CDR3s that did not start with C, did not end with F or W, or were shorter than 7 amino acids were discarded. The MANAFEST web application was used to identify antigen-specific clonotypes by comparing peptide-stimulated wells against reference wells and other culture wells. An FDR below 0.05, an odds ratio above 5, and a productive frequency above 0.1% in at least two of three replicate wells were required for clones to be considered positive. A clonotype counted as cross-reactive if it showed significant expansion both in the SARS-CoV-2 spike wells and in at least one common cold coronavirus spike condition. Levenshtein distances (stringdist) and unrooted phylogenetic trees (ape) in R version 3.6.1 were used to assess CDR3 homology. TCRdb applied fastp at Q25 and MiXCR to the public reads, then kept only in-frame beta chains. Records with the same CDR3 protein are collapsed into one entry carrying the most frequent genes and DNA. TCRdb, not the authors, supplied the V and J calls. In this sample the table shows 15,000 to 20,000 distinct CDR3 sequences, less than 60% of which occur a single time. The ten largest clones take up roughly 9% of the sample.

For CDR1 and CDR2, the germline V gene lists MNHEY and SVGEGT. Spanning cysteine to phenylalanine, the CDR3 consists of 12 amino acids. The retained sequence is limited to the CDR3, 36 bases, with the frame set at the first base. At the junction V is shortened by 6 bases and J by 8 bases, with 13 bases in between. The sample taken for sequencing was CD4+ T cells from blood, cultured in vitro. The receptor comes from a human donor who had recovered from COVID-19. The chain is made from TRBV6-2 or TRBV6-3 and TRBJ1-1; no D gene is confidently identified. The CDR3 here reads CASSDPQIEAFF. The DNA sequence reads TGTGCCAGCAGCGACCCACAGATAGAAGCTTTCTTT.